The rows below give T cell receptor beta chains drawn from one sample of a study of radiotherapy plus CTLA-4 blockade in lung cancer. Generated by immunoSEQ multiplex PCR, the TCRdb table keeps only in-frame clones and is missing some. The data hold 65,000 to 70,000 clones, with 79% observed a single time. The sample in question was peripheral blood, obtained from a patient treated with radiotherapy plus ipilimumab. These receptors all stem from a human donor with non-small cell lung cancer who had a complete response to radiotherapy plus ipilimumab. CDR3s include the opening cysteine and the closing phenylalanine or tryptophan. D genes are given only for firm matches. Clone sizes are given selectively: once, few, many, or a class where the clone is expanded.

J: TRBJ1-1; V: TRBV10-1; D: NA; size: NA; DNA: TGCGCCAGCGCGGCAGGGATGAACACTGAAGCTTTCTTT; CDR3: CASAAGMNTEAFF
J: TRBJ1-2; V: TRBV25-1; D: NA; size: NA; DNA: TGTGCCAGCAGTGAATATCCCGAGAACTATGGCTACACCTTC; CDR3: CASSEYPENYGYTF
J: TRBJ2-1; V: TRBV27; D: TRBD2; size: NA; DNA: TGTGCCAGCCGACCAGCGGGAGGGCCGTTCCCTGAGCAGTTCTTC; CDR3: CASRPAGGPFPEQFF
J: TRBJ2-7; V: TRBV4-3; D: TRBD2; size: NA; DNA: TGCGCCAGCAGCCAAGGGACTAGCGGTACCTACGAGCAGTACTTC; CDR3: CASSQGTSGTYEQYF
J: TRBJ1-4; V: TRBV5-1; D: NA; size: NA; DNA: TGCGCCAGCAGCTCCACAGGGATGTCTAATGAAAAACTGTTTTTT; CDR3: CASSSTGMSNEKLFF
J: TRBJ2-1; V: TRBV7-2; D: TRBD2; size: NA; DNA: TGTGCCAGCAGCTTAGCCGGGGGGAGGATTTATGAGCAGTTCTTC; CDR3: CASSLAGGRIYEQFF
J: TRBJ2-5; V: TRBV11-2; D: NA; size: NA; DNA: TGTGCCAGCAGCTACGGCCGGGACTTCCAAGAGACCCAGTACTTC; CDR3: CASSYGRDFQETQYF
J: TRBJ2-2; V: TRBV10-3; D: NA; size: NA; DNA: TGTGGGGCGGGGGCAGCGAACACCGGGGAGCTGTTTTTT; CDR3: CGAGAANTGELFF
J: TRBJ1-1; V: TRBV19; D: NA; size: NA; DNA: TGTGCCACCCGCAGGGGATTAAATTCTAAGACTGAAGCTTTCTTT; CDR3: CATRRGLNSKTEAFF
J: TRBJ2-1; V: TRBV9; D: TRBD2; size: NA; DNA: TGTGCCAGCAGCGTAGCGAGACTAGCGGGGGGCCATTGGAATGAGCAGTTCTTC; CDR3: CASSVARLAGGHWNEQFF
J: TRBJ1-1; V: TRBV29-1; D: NA; size: few; DNA: TGCAGCGGGAGCAACACTGAAGCTTTCTTT; CDR3: CSGSNTEAFF
J: TRBJ2-4; V: TRBV29-1; D: NA; size: once; DNA: TGCAGCGTATCGGACAGAAATCACCTAGCCAAAAACATTCAGTACTTC; CDR3: CSVSDRNHLAKNIQYF
J: TRBJ2-3; V: TRBV2; D: NA; size: NA; DNA: TGTGCCACTCCCCCCACGGGAAGCACAGATACGCAGTATTTT; CDR3: CATPPTGSTDTQYF
J: TRBJ1-1; V: TRBV2; D: NA; size: NA; DNA: TGTGCCAGCAGTGAATGGGAGGGAGTGGTGACTGAAGCTTTCTTT; CDR3: CASSEWEGVVTEAFF
J: TRBJ1-4; V: TRBV7-9; D: TRBD1; size: few; DNA: TGTGCCAGCAGCGCACAGGGGGCAGGGGAAAAACTGTTTTTT; CDR3: CASSAQGAGEKLFF
J: TRBJ2-2; V: TRBV5-1; D: NA; size: NA; DNA: TGCGCCAGCAGCATCATGGGGTTTAACACCGGGGAGCTGTTTTTT; CDR3: CASSIMGFNTGELFF
J: TRBJ2-1; V: TRBV6-5; D: NA; size: once; DNA: TGTGCCAGCAGTGAAGTCTATGAGCAGTTCTTC; CDR3: CASSEVYEQFF
J: TRBJ2-3; V: TRBV5-1; D: NA; size: NA; DNA: TGCGCCAGCAGCCTGGACAGTTCTAGCACAGATACGCAGTATTTT; CDR3: CASSLDSSSTDTQYF
J: TRBJ1-1; V: TRBV27; D: NA; size: NA; DNA: TGTGCCAGCAGTGATAGGGTGCAGGAAGCTTTCTTT; CDR3: CASSDRVQEAFF
J: TRBJ2-2; V: TRBV11-2; D: NA; size: NA; DNA: TGTGCCAGCAGCCACGGGGGACGGGAGCTGTTTTTT; CDR3: CASSHGGRELFF